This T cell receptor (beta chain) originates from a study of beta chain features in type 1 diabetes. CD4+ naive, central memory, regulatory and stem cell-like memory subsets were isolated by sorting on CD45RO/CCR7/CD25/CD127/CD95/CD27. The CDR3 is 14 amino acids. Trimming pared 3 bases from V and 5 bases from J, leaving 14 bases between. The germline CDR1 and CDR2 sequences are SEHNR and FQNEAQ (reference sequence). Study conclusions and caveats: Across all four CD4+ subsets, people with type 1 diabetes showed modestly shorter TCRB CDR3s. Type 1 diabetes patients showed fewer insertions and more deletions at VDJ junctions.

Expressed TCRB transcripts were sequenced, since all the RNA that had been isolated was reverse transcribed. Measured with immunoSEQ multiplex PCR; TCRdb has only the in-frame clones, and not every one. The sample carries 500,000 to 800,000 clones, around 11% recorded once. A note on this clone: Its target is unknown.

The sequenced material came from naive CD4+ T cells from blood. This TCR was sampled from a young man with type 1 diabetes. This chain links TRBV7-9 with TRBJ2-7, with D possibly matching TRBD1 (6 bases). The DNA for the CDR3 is TGTGCCAGCAGCTTCGGTCAGGGGATCAACGAGCAGTACTTC. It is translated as CASSFGQGINEQYF.